This passage covers 12 T cell receptor beta chains from one sample sequenced in a study of cytomegalovirus exposure and HLA in healthy donors. Both 60 Vbeta primers and 13 Jbeta primers went into the PCR. Clones were read by immunoSEQ multiplex PCR, and TCRdb kept only the in-frame ones, dropping some. The table lists 90,000 to 120,000 clones, approximately 78% of them singletons, with approximately 2% in the top ten. The sample consisted of PBMCs. The receptors derive from a woman in her 40s in good health and CMV-seronegative.

This clone was detected only a few times. The CDR3 loop is CASSPLAGAVTGELFF. The CDR3 DNA sequence: TGCGCCAGCAGCCCATTAGCGGGAGCGGTCACCGGGGAGCTGTTTTTT. The chain is built from TRBV5-1 and TRBJ2-2; 9 bases map to TRBD2. The CDR3 totals 16 residues. Germline CDR1 reads SGHRS; CDR2 reads YFSETQ. Germline trimming cut 4 bases from V and 4 bases from J; bases unmatched to any gene: 8.

V gene TRBV5-1 combines with J gene TRBJ2-7; perhaps TRBD2 as D (5 bases). In germline, CDR1 is SGHRS, CDR2 YFSETQ. Trimming cost V 0 bases and J 4 bases, with 8 bases left between them. The CDR3 consists of 13 residues. The CDR3 loop reads CASSLAGNYEQYF. The CDR3 region has the DNA TGCGCCAGCAGCTTGGCGGGAAATTACGAGCAGTACTTC.

The rearrangement links TRBV19 to TRBJ1-2; D may be TRBD1 (6 bases). The CDR3 covers 13 residues. V was shortened by 7 bases and J by 4 bases, with 13 bases between the two germline ends. CDR1 LNHDA and CDR2 SQIVND come from the germline V gene (reference sequence). CDR3 in amino acids: CASTQGRAYGYTF. The CDR3 DNA is TGTGCCAGTACGCAGGGGCGAGCCTATGGCTACACCTTC.

The CDR3 is CASRGQGSYNEQFF. For the CDR3, the DNA is TGTGCCAGCAGGGGACAGGGCTCCTACAATGAGCAGTTCTTC. The chain carries TRBV28 and TRBJ2-1; the match to TRBD1 covers 9 bases. CDR3 length: 14 residues. The V gene's germline CDR1 is MDHEN and CDR2 SYDVKM. J was trimmed by 0 bases and V by 6 bases; bases with no gene match: 0.

CDR3 DNA: TGTGCCAGCAGAACCCTATCCGACGGGGGGCGATCGAGCACTGAAGCTTTCTTT. It codes for CASRTLSDGGRSSTEAFF. The chain joins TRBV28 to TRBJ1-1; the D gene is possibly TRBD1 (6 bases). The germline V gene has CDR1 MDHEN and CDR2 SYDVKM. The germline V and J ends were trimmed by 6 bases and 4 bases, with 27 bases remaining between them. The CDR3 extends over 18 amino acids.

The genes are TRBV7-8 and TRBJ2-1; tentatively, D is TRBD1 (5 bases). The CDR3 totals 17 residues. V gave up 5 bases and J gave up 8 bases, with 25 bases separating them. Germline V gene data show CDR1 as SGHVS and CDR2 as FQNEAQ. CDR3 DNA sequence: TGTGCCAGCAGCCACTTAATGAGCCTCGGGCAGGGCCATGAGCAGTTCTTC. It is translated as CASSHLMSLGQGHEQFF.

CDR3 in amino acids: CASSLPTGAGEQYF. For the CDR3, the DNA is TGTGCCAGCAGTTTACCGACAGGGGCGGGCGAGCAGTACTTC. The chain carries TRBV28 and TRBJ2-7; TRBD1 aligns across 8 bases. The CDR3 has 14 residues. V lost 2 bases, J lost 6 bases, and 6 bases stayed unmatched. CDR1 MDHEN and CDR2 SYDVKM come from the germline V gene.

The chain recombines TRBV19 with TRBJ2-7; D is unresolved. This CDR3 contains 13 residues. V lost 5 bases, J lost 5 bases, and 13 bases lay in between. CDR1 and CDR2 from the germline V gene are LNHDA and SQIVND (reference sequence). CDR3 protein: CASSFSILHEQYF. CDR3 nucleotides: TGTGCCAGTAGTTTTAGCATCCTTCACGAGCAGTACTTC.

The CDR3 region has the DNA TGTGCCAGCAGCTTAAGGTCGGGGAACACCGGGGAGCTGTTTTTT. Protein sequence: CASSLRSGNTGELFF. The chain combines TRBV7-9 with TRBJ2-2; the D is unclear. The CDR3 loop spans 15 amino acids. Trimming left V 2 bases short and J 1 base short, with 8 bases between. Germline V gene sequence: CDR1 SEHNR, CDR2 FQNEAQ (reference sequence).

The rearrangement links TRBV15 to TRBJ1-1; 8 bases align to TRBD1. Looked up from germline, CDR1 is LNHNV and CDR2 is YYDKDF (reference sequence). Trimming took 3 bases from V and 4 from J; bases not matched to a gene: 10. The CDR3 contains 16 residues. The DNA of the CDR3 is TGTGCCACCAGCAGTTTGGACAGGGAGATAGCCACTGAAGCTTTCTTT. This translates into CATSSLDREIATEAFF.

This clone appeared a single time. The rearrangement links TRBV27 to TRBJ2-7; possible D gene TRBD2, 6 bases. V gave up 6 bases and J gave up 2 bases, with 17 bases separating them. The germline gives CDR1 MNHEY, CDR2 SMNVEV (reference sequence). This CDR3 is built from 15 residues. This chain's CDR3 is CASSQAGTRPYEQYF. Written as DNA, the CDR3 is TGTGCCAGCAGCCAAGCCGGGACTCGTCCCTACGAGCAGTACTTC.

The chain has TRBV5-4 and TRBJ2-3; TRBD2 is a possible D gene (6 bases). CDR1 is SGHNT and CDR2 is YYREEE in the germline V gene (reference sequence). The CDR3 runs 16 residues. V lost 6 bases, J lost 4 bases, and 21 bases lay in between. The CDR3 region has the DNA TGTGCCAGCAAAAGCCGGGACTCCTCACAGGCAGATACGCAGTATTTT. Translating it yields CASKSRDSSQADTQYF.